This TCR beta chain is from a study of T cells after yellow fever vaccination. Regarding the study as a whole: Contaminating bulk clonotypes could be abundant in FACS-sorted repertoires.

On this clonotype: Antigen: not known.

TCRdb re-called the 5' RACE reads through MiXCR, storing one row per CDR3 protein. The table has a few hundred thousand distinct CDR3 sequences, approximately 4% seen once. The germline CDR1 and CDR2 sequences are WNHNN and SYGVQD (reference sequence). The CDR3 runs to 14 residues. With 8 bases removed from V and 0 bases from J, the gap between germline ends came to 12 bases. The TCR comes from a man aged 18 to 29 who received the YFV17D yellow fever vaccine. The rearrangement joins TRBV10-1 to TRBJ2-3; the D gene could be TRBD1 or TRBD2 (6 bases each). Sequenced material: PBMCs, taken 5 days after the yellow fever booster vaccination. The CDR3 DNA reads as TGCGCCAGCGGGGGGCCCTCTAGCACAGATACGCAGTATTTT. Encoded protein: CASGGPSSTDTQYF.